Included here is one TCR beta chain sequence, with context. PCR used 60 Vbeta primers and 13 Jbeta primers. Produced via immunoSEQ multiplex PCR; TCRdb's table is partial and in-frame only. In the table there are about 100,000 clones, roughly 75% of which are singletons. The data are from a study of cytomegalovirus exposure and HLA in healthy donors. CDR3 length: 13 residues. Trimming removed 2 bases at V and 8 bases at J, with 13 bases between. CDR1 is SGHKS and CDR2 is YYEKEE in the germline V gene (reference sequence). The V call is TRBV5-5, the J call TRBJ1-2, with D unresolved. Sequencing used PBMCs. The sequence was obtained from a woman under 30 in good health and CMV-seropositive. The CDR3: CASSFGLGQGYTF. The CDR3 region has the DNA TGTGCCAGCAGCTTTGGATTGGGCCAGGGCTACACCTTC. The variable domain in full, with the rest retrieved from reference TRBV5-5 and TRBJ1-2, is DAGVTQSPTHLIKTRGQQVTLRCSPISGHKSVSWYQQVLGQGPQFIFQYYEKEERGRGNFPDRFSARQFPNYSSELNVNALLLGDSALYLCASSFGLGQGYTFGSGTRLTVV.